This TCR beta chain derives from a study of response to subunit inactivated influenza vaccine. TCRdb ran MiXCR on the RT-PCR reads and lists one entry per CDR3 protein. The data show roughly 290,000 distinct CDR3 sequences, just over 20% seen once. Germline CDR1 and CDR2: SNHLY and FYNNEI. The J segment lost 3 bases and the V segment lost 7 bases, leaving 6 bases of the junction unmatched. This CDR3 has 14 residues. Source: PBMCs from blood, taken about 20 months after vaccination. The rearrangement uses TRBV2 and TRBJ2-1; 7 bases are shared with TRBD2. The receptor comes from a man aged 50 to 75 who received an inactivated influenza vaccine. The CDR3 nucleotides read TGTGCCAGCATGGCGGGAGAGGTCTACAATGAGCAGTTCTTC. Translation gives CASMAGEVYNEQFF.